The rows below give T cell receptor beta chains drawn from one sample of a study of T-cell memory formation after mild COVID-19. From the 5' RACE reads, TCRdb called clonotypes with MiXCR, one entry per CDR3 protein. The sample shows 4,000 or so distinct CDR3 sequences, 15% to 20% of them seen only once. The sample was PBMCs or a T cell subset sorted from them (not recorded which). These receptors all come from an adult who had mild COVID-19 (a few samples of this study predate the infection). Cell type and time point are not known. Both conserved end residues are part of each CDR3. D genes are given only for firm matches. For some rows the clone size is stated as once, few or many, or as a class when expanded; others skip it.

TRBD1,medium-sized,TRBV6-5,TRBJ2-7,TGTGCCAGCATCGGGACAGGGGCCCACGAGCAGTACTTC,CASIGTGAHEQYF
.,many,TRBV5-4,TRBJ2-5,TGTGCCAGCAGCTTGGGTAGCACAGAGACCCAGTACTTC,CASSLGSTETQYF
.,.,TRBV24-1,TRBJ2-1,TGTGCCACCAGTGATCTTAGGTATGAGCAGTTCTTC,CATSDLRYEQFF
.,medium-sized,TRBV15,TRBJ2-5,TGTGCCACCAGCAGGTCTCTGGGCTCAGAGACCCAGTACTTC,CATSRSLGSETQYF
.,medium-sized,TRBV19,TRBJ2-4,TGTGCCAGTAGTCCGTCCCGTCAAGCCAAAAACATTCAGTACTTC,CASSPSRQAKNIQYF
TRBD1,medium-sized,TRBV5-1,TRBJ2-3,TGCGCCAGCAGCTCGGGGACAGGGGCAGATACGCAGTATTTT,CASSSGTGADTQYF
.,medium-sized,TRBV12-3/TRBV12-4,TRBJ2-5,TGTGCCAGCAGTTCTCGGACGATCCAAGAGACCCAGTACTTC,CASSSRTIQETQYF
TRBD1,medium-sized,TRBV29-1,TRBJ2-3,TGCAGCGTCCGGGACAGGACCACAGATACGCAGTATTTT,CSVRDRTTDTQYF
TRBD2,medium-sized,TRBV5-4,TRBJ2-3,TGTGCCAGCAGCGGAAGACTAGCGGGGGGCATGGATACGCAGTATTTT,CASSGRLAGGMDTQYF
TRBD2,medium-sized,TRBV7-9,TRBJ2-1,TGTGCCAGCAGCTTATCAACTAGCGGGGGGGCCCACAATGAGCAGTTCTTC,CASSLSTSGGAHNEQFF